This T cell receptor (beta chain) was sequenced during a study of a mutant IDH1 vaccine in newly diagnosed glioma (TCRdb year 2021). Notes on the research overall: Eight vaccinations were administered to patients in weeks 1, 3, 5, 7, 11, 15, 19 and 23, corresponding to visits V03 through V10. Longitudinal TCRB deep sequencing was done for about two dozen treated patients, wherever samples were available for exploratory analyses. Of the 32 patients who were treated, around 62% were male and approximately 40% were female, and the mean age was about 37 years. Peripheral blood was collected at six visits: V03 (baseline), V05, V07, V10, V12 and V13. Prior to enrollment, standard therapy consisting of radiotherapy alone, temozolomide alone, or radiochemotherapy with temozolomide had been administered to patients, with the combination being received by most patients. Vaccination was initiated 4-6 weeks after radiotherapy alone, or concurrently with temozolomide cycles in the chemotherapy-containing groups.

Library generation was performed with the immunoSEQ multiplex PCR assay. The hsTCRB Kit was used according to the manufacturer's protocol to amplify rearranged TCR beta chain sequences. An Illumina MiSeq was used to sequence the TCRB libraries. In the paper's pipeline: Demultiplexing, trimming and gene mapping were performed with the kit vendor's proprietary platform. TCRdb mirrors the immuneACCESS table, restricted to in-frame sequences. Some clones are absent from its copies; in checked studies, under half trace to an unresolved V gene, and the reason for the others is unknown. V, J and clone size were drawn from that table, and D and trimming were deduced from the DNA. The sample profile shows 25,000 to 35,000 clones; 88% of them were found once. Clones ranked in the top ten supply around 2.4% of the sample. As to this clone: Its antigen is unknown. The input lacks base qualities; no much larger clone sits a single base away.

Here is what the overall study found, with its caveats: Availability determined which PBMC samples were chosen for TCRB deep sequencing. According to the authors, sample limitations meant that analyses of patient blood samples could not be reproduced. Pseudoprogression appeared unrelated to alterations in the top peripheral T cell clonotypes detected by TCRB sequencing. Immune responses induced by the vaccine were seen in about 93% of patients across multiple MHC alleles.

The CDR3, from cysteine to phenylalanine, totals 18 residues. Just CDR3 DNA is preserved here, 54 bases in frame from base 1. From a lookup of the germline V gene (reference sequence), CDR1 and CDR2 are LNHDA and SQIVND. V is shortened by 1 base, J by 1 base, and the region joining them spans 17 bases. This specimen's time point label, per the study, means: week 23, last vaccination. Every vaccine dose consisted of 300 ug of a 20-mer mutant IDH1 peptide in Montanide, administered subcutaneously together with topical imiquimod. All donors had newly diagnosed IDH1-mutant astrocytomas of WHO grade 3 or 4 that showed loss of nuclear ATRX. The samples were drawn from NOA16, a multicentre, single-arm, open-label phase I trial in Germany that tested a mutant IDH1 peptide vaccine in humans for the first time. Genomic DNA for TCRB sequencing was extracted from EDTA blood using the DNeasy Blood and Tissue Kit.

The sequence was obtained from a man aged 40-49 years with glioma. The specimen was PBMCs, collected from a glioma patient whose treatment included an IDH1 peptide vaccine. This sequence uses TRBV19 and TRBJ2-4, and TRBD2 may be the D gene, going by 6 matching bases. The encoded CDR3 is CASSIGGRSDSAKNIQYF. The bases read TGTGCCAGTAGTATAGGGGGGAGGTCGGACTCGGCCAAAAACATTCAGTACTTC.